The 10 T cell receptor beta chains in this list originate from one sample, sequenced in a study of blood T cell repertoires in COVID-19. Sequencing was performed with immunoSEQ multiplex PCR; in TCRdb, only in-frame clones are kept and a portion is missing. The sample includes some 150,000 clones, 88% seen only once; the top ten take roughly 2%. The sequenced material came from peripheral blood. Every receptor here comes from a human donor in a cohort sampled during active COVID-19.

The J gene is TRBJ2-3, the V gene TRBV20-1; TRBD2 matches at 11 bases. CDR1 is DFQATT and CDR2 is SNEGSKA in the germline V gene (reference sequence). The junction had 5 bases not matched to a gene; V was cut back by 3 bases and J by 3 bases. There are 15 residues in the CDR3. The CDR3 loop reads CSASLSGGATDTQYF. CDR3 coding DNA: TGCAGTGCTAGTCTTAGCGGGGGGGCGACAGATACGCAGTATTTT.

The rearrangement links TRBV6-5 to TRBJ1-1, with D perhaps TRBD1 (6 bases). The CDR3 length is 13 residues. CDR1 is MNHEY, CDR2 SVGAGI, per germline. The V and J ends lost 6 bases and 5 bases respectively, with 13 bases between them. The DNA for the CDR3 is TGTGCCAGCAGCCTAAACAGGGTAACTGAAGCTTTCTTT. Amino acids: CASSLNRVTEAFF.

The rearrangement links TRBV6-1 to TRBJ1-4; D is perhaps TRBD1 (5 bases). Per the germline V gene, CDR1 is MNHNS and CDR2 is SASEGT. Trimming removed 2 bases at V and 8 bases at J, with 6 bases between. This CDR3 region has 12 residues. The DNA of the CDR3 is TGTGCCAGCAGTGAAAAGGGGGAAAAACTGTTTTTT. This encodes CASSEKGEKLFF.

V gene TRBV19 combines with J gene TRBJ1-5; tentative D call: TRBD1 (5 bases). The CDR3 length is 17 residues. Germline assignment: CDR1 LNHDA and CDR2 SQIVND (reference sequence). V was trimmed by 1 base and J by 2 bases, leaving 15 bases between them. This CDR3 reads CASSIGMGGSRNQPQHF. The DNA for the CDR3 is TGTGCCAGTAGTATAGGCATGGGGGGGTCACGCAATCAGCCCCAGCATTTT.

This sequence joins TRBV30 and TRBJ1-6; tentatively, D is TRBD1 (5 bases). V gave up 8 bases and J gave up 3 bases, with 14 bases separating them. The CDR3 loop spans 14 amino acids. Germline CDR1 reads GTSNPN; CDR2 reads SVGIG (reference sequence). As DNA, the CDR3 is TGTGCCAGCCGCCAGGGCCGCTATAATTCACCCCTCCACTTT. Protein sequence: CASRQGRYNSPLHF.

The rearrangement joins TRBV20-1 to TRBJ2-4; 8 bases align to TRBD2. The CDR3 consists of 16 residues. CDR1 and CDR2 from the germline V gene are DFQATT and SNEGSKA (reference sequence). V shed 3 bases and J 0 bases; nucleotides not matched to a gene: 7. The CDR3 DNA is TGCAGTGCTAGTAAAGGACTAGCACTAGCCAAAAACATTCAGTACTTC. Protein: CSASKGLALAKNIQYF.

The chain recombines TRBV4-1 with TRBJ2-3; no reliable D call. Deletions cut 0 bases from V and 10 bases from J, with 14 bases between. Germline V CDR1 and CDR2: MGHRA, YSYEKL. The CDR3 covers 14 residues. Written as DNA, the CDR3 is TGCGCCAGCAGCCAAGATTGGCGGAGCCTGTCGCAGTATTTT. Its protein product is CASSQDWRSLSQYF.

This chain connects TRBV5-1 to TRBJ1-1, with 8 bases fitting TRBD1. Germline lookup yields CDR1 SGHRS and CDR2 YFSETQ. V was pared by 4 bases and J by 5 bases, with 7 bases of the junction left unmatched. The CDR3 totals 14 residues. The CDR3 sequence: CASSLTTGETEAFF. CDR3 DNA: TGCGCCAGCAGCCTGACGACAGGGGAGACTGAAGCTTTCTTT.

The J gene is TRBJ2-2, the V gene TRBV4-3, with 8 bases that match TRBD2. Per germline, CDR1 LGHNA and CDR2 YSLEER. V dropped 4 bases and J dropped 4; count of bases not matched to a gene: 5. This CDR3 is 15 amino acids long. CDR3 amino acids: CASSLGSGTTGELFF. In DNA form, the CDR3 reads TGCGCCAGCAGCCTTGGTAGCGGGACCACCGGGGAGCTGTTTTTT.

The chain has TRBV19 and TRBJ1-5, with TRBD1 matching 10 bases. The CDR3 is 16 amino acids. The ends lost 5 bases at V and 5 bases at J; junction bases unmatched: 9. CDR1 and CDR2 from the germline V gene are LNHDA and SQIVND (reference sequence). As DNA, the CDR3 is TGTGCCAGTAGTCCGAAGGGACAGGGGAGTTATCAGCCCCAGCATTTT. This gives the protein CASSPKGQGSYQPQHF.